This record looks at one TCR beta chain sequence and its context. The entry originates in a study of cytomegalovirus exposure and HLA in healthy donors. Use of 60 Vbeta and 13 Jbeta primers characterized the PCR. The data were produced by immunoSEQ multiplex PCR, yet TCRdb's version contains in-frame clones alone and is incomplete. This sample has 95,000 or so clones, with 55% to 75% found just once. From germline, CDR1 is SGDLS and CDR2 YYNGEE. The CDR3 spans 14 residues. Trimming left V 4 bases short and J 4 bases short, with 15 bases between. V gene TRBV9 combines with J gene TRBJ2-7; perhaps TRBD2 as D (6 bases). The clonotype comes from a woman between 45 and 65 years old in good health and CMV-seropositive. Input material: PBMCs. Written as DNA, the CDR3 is TGTGCCAGCAGCCGGGCGGGGACCGATTACGAGCAGTACTTC. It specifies CASSRAGTDYEQYF. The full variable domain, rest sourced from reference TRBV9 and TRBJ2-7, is DSGVTQTPKHLITATGQRVTLRCSPRSGDLSVYWYQQSLDQGLQFLIQYYNGEERAKGNILERFSAQQFPDLHSELNLSSLELGDSALYFCASSRAGTDYEQYFGPGTRLTVT.